The rows below give T cell receptor beta chains drawn from one sample of a study of T cell repertoires in cytomegalovirus infection. These receptors are not linked to any known antigen. One entry per CDR3 protein results from TCRdb running MiXCR on the reads. The sample holds about 920,000 distinct CDR3 sequences, approximately 31% seen once. Material: cultured CD8+ T cells from PBMCs, obtained from culture after CMV antigen stimulation. Every receptor here comes from a human donor in good health (CMV status not recorded). Some clones in this sample may be carry-over from other donors' samples. Both conserved end residues are part of each CDR3. D genes are given only for firm matches. Some rows have no size entry. The others give once, few or many, or a class for an expanded clone.

clone size	V gene	J gene	D gene	CDR3 protein	CDR3 DNA
-	TRBV12-3/TRBV12-4	TRBJ1-2	TRBD1	CASSLRVGDRGYGYTF	TGTGCCAGCAGTTTAAGGGTCGGTGACAGGGGCTATGGCTACACCTTC
-	TRBV12-3/TRBV12-4	TRBJ1-3	TRBD1	CASSPGTGYGNTIYF	TGTGCCAGCAGCCCCGGGACAGGGTATGGAAACACCATATATTTT
many	TRBV6-2/TRBV6-3	TRBJ2-5	TRBD1	CASSYSRGTDQETQYF	TGTGCCAGCAGTTACTCGCGAGGGACAGACCAAGAGACCCAGTACTTC
-	TRBV27	TRBJ1-1	-	CASSPLAPTEAFF	TGTGCCAGCAGTCCCCTCGCCCCCACTGAAGCTTTCTTT
few	TRBV12-3/TRBV12-4	TRBJ1-1	-	CASTTGQTEAFF	TGTGCCAGCACAACAGGACAAACTGAAGCTTTCTTT
-	TRBV19	TRBJ2-5	-	CASSALGRQETQYF	TGTGCCAGTAGCGCCTTGGGGCGTCAAGAGACCCAGTACTTC
-	TRBV6-5	TRBJ1-5	-	CANSAWGNQPQHF	TGTGCCAACAGCGCCTGGGGCAATCAGCCCCAGCATTTT
few	TRBV7-9	TRBJ2-7	-	CASSSELAYEQYF	TGTGCCAGCAGCTCCGAACTGGCCTACGAGCAGTACTTC
few	TRBV7-9	TRBJ1-5	TRBD1	CASGTGGWQPQHF	TGTGCCAGCGGCACAGGGGGATGGCAGCCCCAGCATTTT
-	TRBV5-8	TRBJ1-4	TRBD1	CASSPIDRGNEKLFF	TGTGCCAGCAGCCCAATTGACAGGGGGAATGAAAAACTGTTTTTT
few	TRBV7-9	TRBJ1-1	TRBD1	CASRGRTGATEAFF	TGTGCCAGCCGCGGCCGGACAGGGGCCACTGAAGCTTTCTTT
-	TRBV19	TRBJ1-5	-	CASSTFWRPQHF	TGTGCCAGTAGTACCTTCTGGAGGCCCCAGCATTTT
once	TRBV7-4	TRBJ2-3	-	CAFRQDTQYF	TGTGCCTTCCGGCAGGATACGCAGTATTTT
-	TRBV2	TRBJ1-1	-	CASLMGQLNTEAFF	TGTGCCAGCCTCATGGGGCAGTTGAACACTGAAGCTTTCTTT
-	TRBV20-1	TRBJ2-3	-	CSATRDATQYF	TGCAGTGCTACAAGAGATGCTACGCAGTATTTT
few	TRBV10-3	TRBJ1-3	TRBD1	CAISEFWDSSGNTIYF	TGTGCCATCAGTGAGTTTTGGGACAGCTCTGGAAACACCATATATTTT
-	TRBV14	TRBJ1-2	-	CASSPGGVDGYTF	TGTGCCAGCAGCCCAGGCGGGGTGGATGGCTACACCTTC
-	TRBV7-2	TRBJ1-1	-	CASSPNGDTEAFF	TGTGCCAGCAGCCCCAACGGGGACACTGAAGCTTTCTTT
-	TRBV24-1	TRBJ1-1	TRBD1	CATSHRGTEAFF	TGTGCCACCAGCCACAGGGGCACTGAAGCTTTCTTT
few	TRBV7-6	TRBJ2-7	-	CASSLAGTYNYEQYF	TGTGCCAGCAGCTTAGCGGGGACCTACAACTACGAGCAGTACTTC
-	TRBV10-3	TRBJ2-1	-	CAISEPSKSSYNEQFF	TGTGCCATCAGTGAGCCCTCAAAAAGCTCCTACAATGAGCAGTTCTTC
-	TRBV10-3	TRBJ2-3	-	CAIRGGSSTDTQYF	TGTGCCATCAGAGGGGGATCTAGCACAGATACGCAGTATTTT
few	TRBV5-1	TRBJ2-5	-	CASSPIPGLQETQYF	TGCGCCAGCAGCCCCATTCCGGGACTCCAAGAGACCCAGTACTTC
-	TRBV15	TRBJ1-5	-	CATSRDLGSEQPQHF	TGTGCCACCAGCAGAGATCTCGGGTCAGAACAGCCCCAGCATTTT
many	TRBV7-8	TRBJ2-5	TRBD1	CASSLEVQGSYQETQYF	TGTGCCAGCAGCTTAGAGGTACAGGGGTCCTACCAAGAGACCCAGTACTTC
few	TRBV4-2	TRBJ2-1	TRBD2	CASSQDPSGGNNEQFF	TGTGCCAGCAGCCAAGACCCTAGCGGGGGGAACAATGAGCAGTTCTTC
-	TRBV10-3	TRBJ2-2	-	CAISVGQMNTGELFF	TGTGCCATCAGCGTCGGACAGATGAACACCGGGGAGCTGTTTTTT
-	TRBV6-1	TRBJ2-5	-	CASSGPADQYQETQYF	TGTGCCAGCAGCGGGCCAGCGGACCAGTACCAAGAGACCCAGTACTTC
-	TRBV7-9	TRBJ2-1	-	CANSLGGGGYNEQFF	TGTGCCAACAGCTTGGGGGGTGGAGGATACAATGAGCAGTTCTTC
few	TRBV7-2	TRBJ1-1	-	CASSFGGKAEAFF	TGTGCCAGCAGCTTTGGAGGGAAGGCTGAAGCTTTCTTT
-	TRBV5-1	TRBJ2-6	-	CASSLDSPGGANVLTF	TGCGCCAGCAGCTTGGACAGCCCGGGAGGGGCCAACGTCCTGACTTTC
many	TRBV7-9	TRBJ2-4	TRBD1	CASSARQGLAKNIQYF	TGTGCCAGCAGCGCGCGACAGGGCTTAGCCAAAAACATTCAGTACTTC
-	TRBV10-3	TRBJ1-2	TRBD1	CAIGVRQGVSGYTF	TGTGCCATCGGAGTACGACAGGGGGTAAGTGGCTACACCTTC
-	TRBV20-1	TRBJ2-1	TRBD2	CSAALGGDYNEQFF	TGCAGTGCTGCCTTGGGGGGGGACTACAATGAGCAGTTCTTC
-	TRBV4-3	TRBJ1-4	-	CASSQDWLQNEKLFF	TGCGCCAGCAGCCAAGATTGGTTGCAGAACGAAAAACTGTTTTTT
-	TRBV4-1	TRBJ1-1	-	CVSSQFGPVDTEAFF	TGCGTCAGCAGCCAATTCGGGCCGGTGGACACTGAAGCTTTCTTT
many	TRBV7-6	TRBJ2-3	TRBD1	CASSLDRSRPGQGRPDTQYF	TGTGCCAGCAGCTTAGATCGGAGTCGCCCGGGACAGGGTCGCCCAGATACGCAGTATTTT
few	TRBV12-3/TRBV12-4	TRBJ1-1	TRBD1	CASRLQGITEAFF	TGTGCCAGCAGGCTACAGGGGATCACTGAAGCTTTCTTT
few	TRBV5-5	TRBJ2-3	TRBD2	CASSHLAGASTDTQYF	TGTGCCAGCAGTCATCTAGCGGGGGCCAGCACAGATACGCAGTATTTT
few	TRBV12-3/TRBV12-4	TRBJ2-1	-	CASSFAPLGSSYNEQFF	TGTGCCAGCAGTTTTGCCCCTCTAGGGAGCTCCTACAATGAGCAGTTCTTC
-	TRBV12-3/TRBV12-4	TRBJ2-1	-	CASSTGGRPWDEQFF	TGTGCCAGCAGTACCGGTGGACGGCCTTGGGATGAGCAGTTCTTC
few	TRBV6-1	TRBJ2-1	TRBD1	CASSSRDRIYNEQFF	TGTGCCAGCAGCAGCCGGGACAGGATTTACAATGAGCAGTTCTTC
few	TRBV19	TRBJ2-1	TRBD1	CASTSRGSSYNEQFF	TGTGCCAGTACTTCCAGGGGGAGCTCCTACAATGAGCAGTTCTTC
-	TRBV4-1	TRBJ1-2	TRBD1	CASSQVGTGQSYGYTF	TGCGCCAGCAGCCAAGTCGGGACAGGGCAGAGCTATGGCTACACCTTC
-	TRBV19	TRBJ2-5	-	CASNGDSLGTQYF	TGTGCCAGCAATGGGGACTCCTTGGGGACCCAGTACTTC
once	TRBV6-8	TRBJ1-1	-	CASERDAVSEDFF	TGTGCCAGCGAGAGGGACGCCGTTTCTGAAGATTTCTTT